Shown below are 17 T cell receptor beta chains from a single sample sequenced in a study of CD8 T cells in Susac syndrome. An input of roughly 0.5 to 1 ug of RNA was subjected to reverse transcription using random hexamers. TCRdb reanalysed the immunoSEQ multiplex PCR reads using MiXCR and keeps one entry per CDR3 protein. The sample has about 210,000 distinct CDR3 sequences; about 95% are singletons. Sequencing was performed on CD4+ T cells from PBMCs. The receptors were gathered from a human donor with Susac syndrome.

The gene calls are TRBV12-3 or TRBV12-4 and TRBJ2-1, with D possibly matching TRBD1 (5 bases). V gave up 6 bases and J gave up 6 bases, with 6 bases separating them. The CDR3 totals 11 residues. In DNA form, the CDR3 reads TGTGCCAGCAGGGACACCAATGAGCAGTTCTTC. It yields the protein CASRDTNEQFF.

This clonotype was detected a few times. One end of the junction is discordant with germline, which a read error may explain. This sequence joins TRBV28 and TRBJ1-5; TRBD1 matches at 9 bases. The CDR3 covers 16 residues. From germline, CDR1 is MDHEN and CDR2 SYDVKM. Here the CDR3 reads CASRDPGQGSSQPQHF. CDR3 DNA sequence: TGTGCCAGCAGGGATCCGGGACAGGGAAGCAGTCAGCCCCAGCATTTT.

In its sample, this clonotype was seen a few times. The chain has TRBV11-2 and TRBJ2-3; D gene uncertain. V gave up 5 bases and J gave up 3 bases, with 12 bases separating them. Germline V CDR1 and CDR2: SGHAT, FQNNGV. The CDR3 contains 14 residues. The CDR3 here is CASSHPSGTDTQYF. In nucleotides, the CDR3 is TGTGCCAGCAGCCATCCTTCCGGGACAGATACGCAGTATTTT.

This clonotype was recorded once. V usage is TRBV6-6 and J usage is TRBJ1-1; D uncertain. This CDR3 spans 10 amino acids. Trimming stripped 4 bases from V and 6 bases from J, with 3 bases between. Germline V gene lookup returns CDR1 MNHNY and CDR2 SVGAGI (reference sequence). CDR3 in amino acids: CASSLSEAFF. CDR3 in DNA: TGTGCCAGCAGTTTGTCTGAAGCTTTCTTT.

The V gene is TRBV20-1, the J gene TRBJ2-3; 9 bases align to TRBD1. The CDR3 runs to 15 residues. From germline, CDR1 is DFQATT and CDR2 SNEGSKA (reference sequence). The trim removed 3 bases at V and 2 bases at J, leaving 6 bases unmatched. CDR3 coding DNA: TGCAGTGCTAGGCTGGGACAGGGCCTCACAGATACGCAGTATTTT. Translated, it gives CSARLGQGLTDTQYF.

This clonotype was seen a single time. Here the CDR3 DNA reads TGTGCCAGCAGCCCGATGCGCGAAGGATCGGGTGAGCAGTTCTTC. Translated, it gives CASSPMREGSGEQFF. The chain employs TRBV5-4 and TRBJ2-1; D call uncertain. The V gene lost 4 bases and the J gene lost 9 bases, with 20 bases spanning the gap. The CDR3 runs 15 residues. Germline V gives CDR1 SGHNT, CDR2 YYREEE (reference sequence).

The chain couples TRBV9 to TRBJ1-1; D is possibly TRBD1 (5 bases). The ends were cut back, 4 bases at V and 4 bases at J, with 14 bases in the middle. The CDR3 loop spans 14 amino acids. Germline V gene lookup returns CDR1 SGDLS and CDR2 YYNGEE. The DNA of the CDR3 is TGTGCCAGCAGCCCACGGGGGTTGGCCACTGAAGCTTTCTTT. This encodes CASSPRGLATEAFF.

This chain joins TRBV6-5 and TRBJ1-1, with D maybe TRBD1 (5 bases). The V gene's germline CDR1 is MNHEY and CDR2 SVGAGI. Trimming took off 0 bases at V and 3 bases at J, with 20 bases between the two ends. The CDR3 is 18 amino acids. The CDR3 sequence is CASSYSIGRGSGDTEAFF. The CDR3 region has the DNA TGTGCCAGCAGTTACTCGATAGGAAGGGGCAGTGGGGACACTGAAGCTTTCTTT.

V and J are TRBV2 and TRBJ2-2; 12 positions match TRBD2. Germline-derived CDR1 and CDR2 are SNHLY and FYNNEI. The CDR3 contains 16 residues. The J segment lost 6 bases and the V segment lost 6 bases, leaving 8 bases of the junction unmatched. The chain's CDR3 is CASSANLAGGPGELFF. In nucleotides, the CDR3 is TGTGCCAGCAGCGCAAATCTAGCGGGGGGGCCCGGGGAGCTGTTTTTT.

The CDR3 nucleotides read TGCAGTGCTAGAACAGGGCACTATAGCAATCAGCCCCAGCATTTT. This gives the protein CSARTGHYSNQPQHF. The chain has TRBV20-1 and TRBJ1-5; D is possibly TRBD1 (6 bases). Trimming removed 2 bases at V and 0 bases at J, with 11 bases between. CDR1 is DFQATT, CDR2 SNEGSKA, per germline (reference sequence). This CDR3 is built from 15 residues.

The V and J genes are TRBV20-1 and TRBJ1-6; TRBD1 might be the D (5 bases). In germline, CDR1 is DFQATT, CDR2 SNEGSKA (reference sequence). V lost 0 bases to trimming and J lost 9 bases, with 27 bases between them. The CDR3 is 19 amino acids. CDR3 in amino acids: CSARDRYTGTQPSGSPLHF. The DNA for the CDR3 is TGCAGTGCTAGAGATCGATACACCGGGACCCAACCTTCGGGTTCACCCCTCCACTTT.

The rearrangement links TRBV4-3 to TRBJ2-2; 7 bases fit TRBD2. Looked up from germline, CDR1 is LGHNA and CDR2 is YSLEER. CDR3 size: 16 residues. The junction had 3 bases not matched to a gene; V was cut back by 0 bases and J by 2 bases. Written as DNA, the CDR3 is TGCGCCAGCAGCCAAGAGGGGGGGGGAAACACCGGGGAGCTGTTTTTT. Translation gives CASSQEGGGNTGELFF.

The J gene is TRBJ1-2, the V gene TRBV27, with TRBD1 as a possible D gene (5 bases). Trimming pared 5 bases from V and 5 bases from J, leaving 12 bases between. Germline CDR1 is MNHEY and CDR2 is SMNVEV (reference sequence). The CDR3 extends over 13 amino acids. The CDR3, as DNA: TGTGCCAGCAGTGCCCGACAGAGTTATGGCTACACCTTC. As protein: CASSARQSYGYTF.

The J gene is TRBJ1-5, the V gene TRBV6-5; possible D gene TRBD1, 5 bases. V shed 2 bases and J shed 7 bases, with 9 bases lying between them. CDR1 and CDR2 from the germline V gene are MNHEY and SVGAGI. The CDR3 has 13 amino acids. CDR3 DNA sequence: TGTGCCAGCAGTTACCAGGGCGGCCAGCCCCAGCATTTT. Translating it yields CASSYQGGQPQHF.

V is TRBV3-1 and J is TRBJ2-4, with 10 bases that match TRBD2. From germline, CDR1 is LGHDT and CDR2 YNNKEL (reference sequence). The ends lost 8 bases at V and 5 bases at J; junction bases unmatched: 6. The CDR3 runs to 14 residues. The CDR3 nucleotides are TGTGCCAGCGAGCGGGGGGGGTCGGAAAACATTCAGTACTTC. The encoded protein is CASERGGSENIQYF.

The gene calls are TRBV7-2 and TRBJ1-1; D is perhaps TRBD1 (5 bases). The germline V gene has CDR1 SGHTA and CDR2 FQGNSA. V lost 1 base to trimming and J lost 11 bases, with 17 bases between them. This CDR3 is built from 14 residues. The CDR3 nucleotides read TGTGCCAGCAGCTTAGGCTGGGACTCGGGAATCGCTTTCTTT. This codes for CASSLGWDSGIAFF.

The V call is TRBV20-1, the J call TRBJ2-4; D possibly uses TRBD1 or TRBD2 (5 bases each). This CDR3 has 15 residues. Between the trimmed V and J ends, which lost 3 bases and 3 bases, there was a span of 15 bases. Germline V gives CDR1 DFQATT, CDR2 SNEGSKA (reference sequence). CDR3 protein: CSASGLGEVKNIQYF. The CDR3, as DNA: TGCAGTGCTAGTGGGCTGGGGGAAGTCAAAAACATTCAGTACTTC.